This TCR beta chain was sequenced for a study of human T cells and chemical hapten exposure. It was the library that attached unique molecular identifiers to individual cDNA molecules. MiXCR, run by TCRdb on the RACE reads, gives a single entry per CDR3 protein. There are some 120,000 distinct CDR3 sequences in the sample; roughly 9.5% occur only once, and around 2% lies in the top ten. Time point: healthy volunteer bleed at 2 weeks. It was from unfractionated whole blood that total RNA was extracted. V lost 5 bases and J lost 0, with 12 bases in between. In germline, CDR1 is SQVTM, CDR2 ANQGSEA. CDR3 length: 14 residues. This clonotype turned up a few times.

Sequencing was carried out using whole blood. This receptor was taken from a male donor in good health. Some clones in this sample may be carry-over from other donors' samples. The V gene is TRBV29-1, the J gene TRBJ2-3; the D gene is possibly TRBD2 (5 bases). Here the CDR3 DNA reads TGCAGCGTTCCTACCCAGCGGAGCACAGATACGCAGTATTTT. Translating gives CSVPTQRSTDTQYF.